One and the same sample provided the 30 T cell receptor beta chains below, sequenced in a study of blood T cell repertoires in COVID-19. Some clones are missing from TCRdb's copy, which holds only in-frame ones; the method was immunoSEQ multiplex PCR. Among about 310,000 clones, roughly 90% were seen once, and the ten largest hold about 8.4%. Sequencing input: PBMCs or T cells enriched from blood (not recorded which). The source of these receptors is a woman under 40 who had recovered from COVID-19.

CDR3: CASSTQSMGNYGYTF. Written as DNA, the CDR3 is TGTGCCAGCAGCACGCAGAGTATGGGCAACTATGGCTACACCTTC. V is TRBV9 and J is TRBJ1-2; the D is unclear. The V gene lost 4 bases and the J gene lost 2 bases, with 15 bases spanning the gap. Germline CDR1 is SGDLS and CDR2 is YYNGEE. The CDR3 sequence is 15 residues long.

The sample holds one count of this clone. This chain links TRBV27 with TRBJ2-3; the match to TRBD2 covers 16 bases. Per germline, CDR1 MNHEY and CDR2 SMNVEV (reference sequence). CDR3 length: 17 residues. After removal of 6 bases from V and 2 bases from J, the junction contained 5 bases not matched to a gene. CDR3 sequence: CASRWGLAGGNTDTQYF. CDR3 in DNA: TGTGCCAGCAGATGGGGACTAGCGGGAGGGAACACAGATACGCAGTATTTT.

V usage is TRBV5-8 and J usage is TRBJ1-5, with D perhaps TRBD1 (5 bases). Trimming stripped 4 bases from V and 13 bases from J, with 15 bases between. Germline-derived CDR1 and CDR2 are SGHTS and YDEGEE. The CDR3 has 12 residues. CDR3 sequence: CASSPKDSSQHF. The CDR3 nucleotides are TGTGCCAGCAGCCCCAAAGACAGTTCACAGCATTTT.

CDR3 sequence reads: CASSETGTGASEQYF. CDR3 DNA: TGTGCCAGCAGTGAAACCGGGACAGGGGCAAGCGAGCAGTACTTC. V and J are TRBV6-1 and TRBJ2-7, with 10 bases aligning to TRBD1. The CDR3 runs to 15 residues. After removal of 2 bases from V and 6 bases from J, the junction contained 7 bases not matched to a gene. Germline assignment: CDR1 MNHNS and CDR2 SASEGT.

V is TRBV30 and J is TRBJ2-7, with D possibly matching TRBD1 (5 bases). The CDR3 sequence is 13 residues long. V gave up 3 bases and J gave up 5 bases, with 14 bases separating them. Germline values: CDR1 GTSNPN, CDR2 SVGIG (reference sequence). The CDR3 DNA follows: TGTGCCTGGAGGATTTATTGGGGCAACGAGCAGTACTTC. Translation gives CAWRIYWGNEQYF.

The chain uses TRBV19 and TRBJ1-1; D is perhaps TRBD1 (5 bases). V was pared by 5 bases and J by 1 base, with 23 bases between. CDR1 LNHDA and CDR2 SQIVND come from the germline V gene (reference sequence). The CDR3 consists of 18 residues. The CDR3 nucleotides are TGTGCCAGTAGTGTTAGTAGGGTACAGGTCGCGGAGAACACTGAAGCTTTCTTT. Its translation: CASSVSRVQVAENTEAFF.

This clone was seen a single time. The chain combines TRBV7-6 with TRBJ1-4; no clear D gene. Germline loops: CDR1 SGHVS, CDR2 FNYEAQ. Deletions cut 2 bases from V and 0 bases from J, with 10 bases between. The CDR3 consists of 16 residues. For the CDR3, the DNA is TGTGCCAGCAGCTTAACCGGGTCGCCAACTAATGAAAAACTGTTTTTT. It codes for CASSLTGSPTNEKLFF.

The V and J genes are TRBV6-5 and TRBJ1-1, with a tentative D call TRBD1 (5 bases). The CDR3 has 16 amino acids. Trimming removed 0 bases from V and 3 bases from J, with 14 bases in between. The germline V gene encodes CDR1 MNHEY and CDR2 SVGAGI. The CDR3 DNA reads as TGTGCCAGCAGTTACTCGATGGGGGGAGGGGACACTGAAGCTTTCTTT. Its translation: CASSYSMGGGDTEAFF.

The chain has TRBV10-3 and TRBJ1-6, with D unresolved. Per germline, CDR1 ENHRY and CDR2 SYGVKD. This CDR3 comprises 15 residues. V was pared by 6 bases and J by 5 bases, with 14 bases between. The CDR3 sequence: CAIRLTGSDNSPLHF. For the CDR3, the DNA is TGTGCCATCAGACTAACGGGAAGCGATAATTCACCCCTCCACTTT.

Details on this clone: The same CDR3 also results from other DNA sequences found in this sample. The CDR3 sequence is CASSPTGNTEAFF. In DNA, the CDR3 is TGTGCCAGCTCACCAACAGGGAACACTGAAGCTTTCTTT. J is TRBJ1-1 and V is TRBV18; D is possibly TRBD1 (5 bases). CDR1 and CDR2 (germline): KGHSH, LQKENI. This CDR3 region has 13 residues. V shed 2 bases and J shed 1 base, with 5 bases lying between them. Full variable domain (remainder filled in from reference TRBV18 and TRBJ1-1): NAGVMQNPRHLVRRRGQEARLRCSPMKGHSHVYWYRQLPEEGLKFMVYLQKENIIDESGMPKERFSAEFPKEGPSILRIQQVVRGDSAAYFCASSPTGNTEAFFGQGTRLTVV.

The chain is built from TRBV10-3 and TRBJ2-1; 10 bases align to TRBD2. This CDR3 is built from 14 residues. The J segment lost 9 bases and the V segment lost 4 bases, leaving 6 bases of the junction unmatched. The V gene's germline CDR1 is ENHRY and CDR2 SYGVKD. Written as DNA, the CDR3 is TGTGCCATCAGTGTTCAAGCGGGAGGGATTGAGCAGTTCTTC. Its protein product is CAISVQAGGIEQFF.

The rearrangement links TRBV18 to TRBJ1-2, with D tentatively TRBD1 (6 bases). The V gene's germline CDR1 is KGHSH and CDR2 LQKENI. This CDR3 comprises 15 residues. With 2 bases removed from V and 8 bases from J, the gap between germline ends came to 18 bases. In DNA form, the CDR3 reads TGTGCCAGCTCACCAGGACAGCCGGGTTTAGAAGGCTACACCTTC. Translation: CASSPGQPGLEGYTF.

The V and J genes are TRBV19 and TRBJ2-5; possibly TRBD2 for D (5 bases). V was cut by 3 bases and J by 5 bases, with 16 bases left in between. Germline V gene lookup returns CDR1 LNHDA and CDR2 SQIVND (reference sequence). The CDR3 sequence is 15 residues long. The CDR3 loop is CASSIGLGNVETQYF. CDR3 nucleotide sequence: TGTGCCAGTAGTATCGGTCTCGGGAACGTCGAGACCCAGTACTTC.

This chain joins TRBV3-1 (or the pseudogene TRBV3-2) and TRBJ1-2, with D tentatively TRBD1 (6 bases). Germline CDR1 is LGHDT and CDR2 is YNNKEL (reference sequence). The CDR3 contains 13 residues. Trimming cost V 4 bases and J 2 bases, with 8 bases left between them. In nucleotides, the CDR3 is TGTGCCAGCAGCCCAGGGACAAACTATGGCTACACCTTC. Translated, it gives CASSPGTNYGYTF.

The V gene is TRBV10-2, the J gene TRBJ1-1, with a possible D match to TRBD1 (5 bases). This CDR3 has 15 residues. The germline V gene encodes CDR1 WSHSY and CDR2 SAAADI. The V and J ends lost 0 bases and 4 bases respectively, with 12 bases between them. CDR3 in DNA: TGCGCCAGCAGTGAGTCGTGGCAGGGTGTCACTGAAGCTTTCTTT. This encodes CASSESWQGVTEAFF.

The genes are TRBV11-2 and TRBJ1-6; possibly TRBD1 for D (5 bases). The CDR3 is 15 residues long. From germline, CDR1 is SGHAT and CDR2 FQNNGV. The germline V and J ends were trimmed by 4 bases and 9 bases, with 16 bases remaining between them. The CDR3 DNA follows: TGTGCCAGCAGCTCCGCCATTAGGGGTCCTTCACCCCTCCACTTT. Encoded protein: CASSSAIRGPSPLHF.

This rearrangement joins TRBV28 to TRBJ2-1; 8 bases agree with TRBD1. The CDR3 is 13 residues long. CDR1 and CDR2 (germline): MDHEN, SYDVKM. Trimming removed 10 bases from V and 4 bases from J; junction bases left unmatched: 6. The DNA of the CDR3 is TGTGCCATCACCGGGACAGGTTACAATGAGCAGTTCTTC. It yields the protein CAITGTGYNEQFF.

The rearrangement links TRBV6-2 or TRBV6-3 to TRBJ2-2; possibly TRBD2 for D (5 bases). Trimming took 6 bases from V and 2 from J, leaving 10 bases between them. The CDR3 has 14 amino acids. Germline V lookup: CDR1 MNHEY, CDR2 SVGEGT. The chain's CDR3 is CASSSGINTGELFF. The CDR3 DNA is TGTGCCAGCAGCAGCGGAATCAACACCGGGGAGCTGTTTTTT.

This chain connects TRBV3-1 (or the pseudogene TRBV3-2) to TRBJ2-1; 8 nucleotides align to TRBD2. There are 15 residues in the CDR3. The germline gives CDR1 LGHDT, CDR2 YNNKEL (reference sequence). With V trimmed by 0 bases and J by 8 bases, 6 bases remained unmatched. Here the CDR3 DNA reads TGTGCCAGCAGCCAAGATAGCGGGAAGGGTGATGAGCAGTTCTTC. Its translation is CASSQDSGKGDEQFF.

The CDR3 region has the DNA TGCGCCAGCAAGGGGTCCCCGGGAACAGGGGCCTATGGCTACACCTTC. Its protein product is CASKGSPGTGAYGYTF. The chain joins TRBV5-1 to TRBJ1-2, with 7 bases fitting TRBD1. The length of the CDR3 is 16 residues. V lost 6 bases, J lost 4 bases, and 15 bases stayed unmatched. Germline V gives CDR1 SGHRS, CDR2 YFSETQ.

The rearrangement uses TRBV5-1 and TRBJ2-7; 8 nucleotides align to TRBD2. The germline gives CDR1 SGHRS, CDR2 YFSETQ. V gave up 0 bases and J gave up 2 bases; unmatched junction bases: 4. The CDR3 is made up of 15 amino acids. The CDR3 DNA sequence: TGCGCCAGCAGCTTGGATCCTAGCGGGCCCTACGAGCAGTACTTC. This gives the protein CASSLDPSGPYEQYF.

The V and J genes are TRBV7-8 and TRBJ2-1, with a weak D call TRBD2 (6 bases). Germline CDR1 is SGHVS and CDR2 is FQNEAQ. CDR3 length: 17 residues. The ends were cut back, 4 bases at V and 9 bases at J, with 25 bases in the middle. CDR3 bases: TGTGCCAGCAGCTCCCATCGAATACCGGGGCCGGAGGGTGAGCAGTTCTTC. Translation: CASSSHRIPGPEGEQFF.

Only a few counts were recorded for this clone. V and J are TRBV3-1 (or the pseudogene TRBV3-2) and TRBJ1-1, with D possibly being TRBD1 (6 bases). V lost 4 bases to trimming and J lost 3 bases, with 12 bases between them. Per the germline V gene, CDR1 is LGHDT and CDR2 is YNNKEL (reference sequence). The CDR3 length is 14 residues. CDR3 residues: CASSPIQGHTEAFF. The CDR3 region has the DNA TGTGCCAGCAGCCCTATACAGGGTCACACTGAAGCTTTCTTT.

The V and J genes are TRBV7-2 and TRBJ2-1, with 9 bases matching TRBD2. Unmatched junction bases numbered 4, after V lost 5 bases and J lost 5 bases. CDR1 is SGHTA and CDR2 is FQGNSA in the germline V gene. The length of the CDR3 is 14 residues. The CDR3: CASSLRLADNEQFF. In DNA, the CDR3 is TGTGCCAGCAGCCTCCGACTAGCGGACAATGAGCAGTTCTTC.

V and J are TRBV28 and TRBJ2-1, with 7 bases identical to TRBD1. This CDR3 is built from 13 residues. V was pared by 8 bases and J by 8 bases, with 9 bases of the junction left unmatched. The germline CDR1 and CDR2 sequences are MDHEN and SYDVKM. CDR3 DNA: TGTGCCAGCGTCGAGGGGGCGACGGATGAGCAGTTCTTC. As protein: CASVEGATDEQFF.

This clone was recorded only once. The V gene is TRBV19, the J gene TRBJ2-1; D is possibly TRBD2 (6 bases). V gave up 4 bases and J gave up 9 bases, with 19 bases separating them. Germline CDR1 reads LNHDA; CDR2 reads SQIVND (reference sequence). CDR3 length: 15 residues. The CDR3 DNA reads TGTGCCAGTAGTAGTATAAATTTTGGCGGGGCTGAGCAGTTCTTC. Its translation: CASSSINFGGAEQFF.

CDR3 in amino acids: CASSLDTFYGYTF. The CDR3 DNA reads as TGTGCCAGCAGCCTTGACACCTTCTATGGCTACACCTTC. The chain recombines TRBV7-9 with TRBJ1-2; no clear D gene. The CDR3 has 13 residues. V was cut by 5 bases and J by 4 bases, with 11 bases left in between. CDR1 SEHNR and CDR2 FQNEAQ come from the germline V gene (reference sequence).

The rearrangement uses TRBV16 and TRBJ1-4; 7 bases match TRBD1. The CDR3 length is 17 residues. Germline V lookup: CDR1 KGHSY, CDR2 FQNENV. The V segment lost 1 base and the J segment 0 bases; nucleotides outside the gene matches: 5. In DNA, the CDR3 is TGTGCCAGCAGCCAATATAACAGGGGACCAACTAATGAAAAACTGTTTTTT. Amino acids: CASSQYNRGPTNEKLFF.

The chain has TRBV3-1 (or the pseudogene TRBV3-2) and TRBJ2-1, with D uncertain. V shed 4 bases and J shed 6 bases, with 16 bases lying between them. The CDR3 totals 15 residues. CDR1 is LGHDT, CDR2 YNNKEL, per germline (reference sequence). The CDR3 here is CASSPLEPRSNEQFF. Written as DNA, the CDR3 is TGTGCCAGCAGCCCCCTGGAACCGAGGAGCAATGAGCAGTTCTTC.

The V and J genes are TRBV3-1 (or the pseudogene TRBV3-2) and TRBJ2-7; tentatively, D is TRBD1 (5 bases). Trimming cost V 5 bases and J 4 bases, with 30 bases left between them. CDR1 is LGHDT, CDR2 YNNKEL, per germline (reference sequence). The CDR3 runs 19 residues. CDR3 sequence: CASSSPREGGVRRKYEQYF. DNA of the CDR3: TGTGCCAGCAGCTCTCCCAGGGAAGGCGGCGTTCGGCGTAAATACGAGCAGTACTTC.